This TCR beta chain was sequenced during a study of response to subunit inactivated influenza vaccine. This clonotype was observed many times. In germline, CDR1 is SGHAT, CDR2 FQNNGV. V was shortened by 5 bases and J by 4 bases, with 16 bases between the two germline ends. The CDR3 runs to 15 residues. TCRdb recomputed calls from the RT-PCR reads with MiXCR, one row per CDR3 protein. This table holds about 620,000 distinct CDR3 sequences, approximately 10% found once. These data were also reused for a study on T cells expressing NK-cell markers. Per that paper: As the method of synthesis, 5'RACE template switching with UMIs yielded TCR beta cDNA.

This TCR came from a man aged 50 or older who received an inactivated influenza vaccine. The rearrangement links TRBV11-2 to TRBJ2-3, with D unresolved. The sequenced sample was PBMCs from blood, obtained on the day of vaccination. CDR3 sequence (DNA): TGTGCCAGCAGCACTTCATTTGGGTTGGCAGATACGCAGTATTTT. Amino acid sequence: CASSTSFGLADTQYF.